The TCR beta chain under discussion was sequenced for a study of T cell repertoires in cytomegalovirus infection (dated by TCRdb to the late 2010s). In the study overall: Because public TCR beta signatures pointed to carriage of CMV infection together with the matching HLA type, the HLA type of each donor mattered for the analysis.

About this clonotype: Its antigen is unknown. At one boundary the junction diverges from the germline segment, which might be a read error.

The CDR3 has 15 amino acids, counting the end cysteine and phenylalanine. CDR3 DNA is the only sequence kept; it has 45 bases, read in frame from the first base. Sequences SEHNR (CDR1) and FQNEAQ (CDR2) are obtained from the germline V gene (reference sequence). Sequencing relied on an Illumina HiSeq 1500. TCRdb applied fastp at Q25 and MiXCR to the public reads, then kept only in-frame beta chains. Every CDR3 protein is listed once, alongside the most common genes and DNA of its rows. Within this sample are some 180,000 distinct CDR3 sequences, with roughly a sixth of them counted one time only. Less than 25% of the sample belongs to the ten largest clones. Broader findings and caveats from the paper: Cumulative frequency of public TCR beta family members discriminated carriers of CMV infection plus the relevant HLA type in this cohort and an independent 352-donor cohort. In the ex vivo response, HLA-C-restricted CMV-specific TCR beta clonotypes were dominant, and in two of eight donors the single most frequent clonotype came from this HLA-C-restricted group.

This receptor was obtained from a human donor in good health (CMV status not recorded). Some clones in this sample may be carry-over from other donors' samples. The sample comprised CD8+ T cells from PBMCs. Rearrangement joined TRBV7-9 to TRBJ2-1; TRBD2 is possibly the D segment (5 matching bases). The DNA sequence is as follows: TGTGCCAGCAGCAAGGACTGGAGCTCCTACAATGAGCAGTTCTTT. Translation gives CASSKDWSSYNEQFF.